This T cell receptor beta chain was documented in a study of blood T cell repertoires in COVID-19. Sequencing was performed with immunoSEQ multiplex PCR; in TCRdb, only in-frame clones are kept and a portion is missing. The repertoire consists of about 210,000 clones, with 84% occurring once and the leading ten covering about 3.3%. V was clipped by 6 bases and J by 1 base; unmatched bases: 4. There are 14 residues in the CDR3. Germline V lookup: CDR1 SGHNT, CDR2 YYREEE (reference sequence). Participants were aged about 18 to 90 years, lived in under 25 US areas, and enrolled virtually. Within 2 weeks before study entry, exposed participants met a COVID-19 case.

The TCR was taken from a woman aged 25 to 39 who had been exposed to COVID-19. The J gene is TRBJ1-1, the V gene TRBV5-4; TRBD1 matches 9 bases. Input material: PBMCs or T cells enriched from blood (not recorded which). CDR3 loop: CASTADRGNTEAFF. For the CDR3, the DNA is TGTGCCAGCACCGCGGACAGGGGGAACACTGAAGCTTTCTTT.